Listed here are 7 T cell receptor beta chains from one sample, sequenced in a study of blood T cell repertoires in COVID-19. Using immunoSEQ multiplex PCR, the repertoire was profiled, and TCRdb retains in-frame clones only, with some absent. The sample yields roughly 300,000 clones, 85% seen once. The sequenced sample was PBMCs or T cells enriched from blood (not recorded which). The receptors were gathered from a woman between 50 and 59 years old who had recovered from COVID-19.

This clone was counted once. CDR3 sequence reads: CASSQDSGSRHNEQFF. The CDR3 bases are TGCGCCAGCAGCCAAGATAGCGGGAGTAGACACAATGAGCAGTTCTTC. The chain is built from TRBV4-3 and TRBJ2-1; 9 nucleotides agree with TRBD2. Germline loops: CDR1 LGHNA, CDR2 YSLEER. The CDR3 length is 16 residues. V lost 0 bases to trimming and J lost 5 bases; unmatched junction nucleotides: 5.

This clone was recorded once. The V and J genes are TRBV5-1 and TRBJ2-7; 11 positions match TRBD2. Germline V lookup: CDR1 SGHRS, CDR2 YFSETQ. Trimming took 5 bases from V and 9 from J; bases not matched to a gene: 10. The CDR3 loop spans 14 amino acids. The DNA of the CDR3 is TGCGCCAGCAGAACTAGCGGGAGTAATAATGCGCAGTACTTC. It translates to CASRTSGSNNAQYF. The variable domain in full, with the rest retrieved from reference TRBV5-1 and TRBJ2-7, is KAGVTQTPRYLIKTRGQQVTLSCSPISGHRSVSWYQQTPGQGLQFLFEYFSETQRNKGNFPGRFSGRQFSNSRSEMNVSTLELGDSALYLCASRTSGSNNAQYFGPGTRLTVT.

V is TRBV10-1 and J is TRBJ1-1; 9 bases line up with TRBD1. V lost 0 bases and J lost 1; bases outside the gene matches: 12. This CDR3 region has 19 residues. From germline, CDR1 is WNHNN and CDR2 SYGVQD (reference sequence). The CDR3 nucleotides read TGCGCCAGCAGTGAGTCGAGGGGTGGACAGGGGCCCCGGAACACTGAAGCTTTCTTT. Protein product: CASSESRGGQGPRNTEAFF.

This clone has only one observation. The chain recombines TRBV11-2 with TRBJ2-1; the match to TRBD1 covers 7 bases. The CDR3 has 18 residues. The V segment lost 1 base and the J segment 7 bases; nucleotides outside the gene matches: 16. Germline lookup yields CDR1 SGHAT and CDR2 FQNNGV. CDR3 nucleotides: TGTGCCAGCAGCTTAGGGCGGTACAGGGGCCGGTCTAGGAATGAGCAGTTCTTC. Translating it yields CASSLGRYRGRSRNEQFF.

The chain employs TRBV19 and TRBJ2-7, with D possibly TRBD1 on 5 matching bases. Germline V gene data show CDR1 as LNHDA and CDR2 as SQIVND (reference sequence). Trimming left V 3 bases short and J 2 bases short, with 11 bases between. CDR3 size: 14 residues. The CDR3 nucleotides read TGTGCCAGTAGTATTCGCGCCAGGGCCTACGAGCAGTACTTC. It is translated as CASSIRARAYEQYF.

This clone came up once. The chain is built from TRBV5-1 and TRBJ2-2; 7 bases are a match to TRBD1. The CDR3 has 15 residues. Germline lookup yields CDR1 SGHRS and CDR2 YFSETQ. With V trimmed by 3 bases and J by 1 base, 3 bases remained unmatched. The CDR3 sequence is CASSSRTGNTGELFF. The DNA of the CDR3 is TGCGCCAGCAGCTCGCGGACAGGGAACACCGGGGAGCTGTTTTTT.

J is TRBJ2-7 and V is TRBV28; 12 bases are a match to TRBD2. CDR3 length: 16 amino acids. The germline CDR1 and CDR2 sequences are MDHEN and SYDVKM. J lost 2 bases, V lost 8 bases, and 10 bases had no gene match. CDR3 sequence: CASLSTPSGGAYEQYF. CDR3 DNA sequence: TGTGCCAGCCTAAGTACCCCTAGCGGGGGGGCCTACGAGCAGTACTTC.